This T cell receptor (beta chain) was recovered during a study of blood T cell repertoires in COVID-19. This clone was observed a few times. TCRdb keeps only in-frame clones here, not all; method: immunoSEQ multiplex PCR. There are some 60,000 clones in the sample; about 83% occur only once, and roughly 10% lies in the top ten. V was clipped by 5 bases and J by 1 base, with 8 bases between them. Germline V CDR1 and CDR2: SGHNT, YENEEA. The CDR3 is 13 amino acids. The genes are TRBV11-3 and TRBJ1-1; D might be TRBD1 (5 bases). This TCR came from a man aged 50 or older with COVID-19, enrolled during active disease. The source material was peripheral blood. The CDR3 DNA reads TGTGCCAGCAGCACCGGGGGGAACACTGAAGCTTTCTTT. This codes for CASSTGGNTEAFF.